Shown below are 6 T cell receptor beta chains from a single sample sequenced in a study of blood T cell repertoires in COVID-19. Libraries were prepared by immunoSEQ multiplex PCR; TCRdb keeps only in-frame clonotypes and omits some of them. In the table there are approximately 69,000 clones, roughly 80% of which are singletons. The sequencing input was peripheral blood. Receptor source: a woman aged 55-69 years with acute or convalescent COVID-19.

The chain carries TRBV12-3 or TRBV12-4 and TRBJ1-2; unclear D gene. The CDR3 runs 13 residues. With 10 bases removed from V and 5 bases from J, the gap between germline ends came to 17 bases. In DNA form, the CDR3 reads TGTGCCACCAGAGCCTCGCCAGGTTATGGCTACACCTTC. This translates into CATRASPGYGYTF.

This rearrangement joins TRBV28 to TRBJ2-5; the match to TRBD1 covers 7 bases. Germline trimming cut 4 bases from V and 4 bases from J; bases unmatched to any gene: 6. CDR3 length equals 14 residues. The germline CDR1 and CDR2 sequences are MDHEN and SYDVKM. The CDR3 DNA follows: TGTGCCAGCAGTTCATACAGGGGACGAGAGACCCAGTACTTC. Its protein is CASSSYRGRETQYF.

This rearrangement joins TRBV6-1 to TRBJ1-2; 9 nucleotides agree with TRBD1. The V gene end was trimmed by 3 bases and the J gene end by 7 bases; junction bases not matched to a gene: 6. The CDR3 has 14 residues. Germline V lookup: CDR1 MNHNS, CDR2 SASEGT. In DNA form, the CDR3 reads TGTGCCAGCAGTGACCGGGACAGGGTCTCTGGCTACACCTTC. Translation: CASSDRDRVSGYTF.

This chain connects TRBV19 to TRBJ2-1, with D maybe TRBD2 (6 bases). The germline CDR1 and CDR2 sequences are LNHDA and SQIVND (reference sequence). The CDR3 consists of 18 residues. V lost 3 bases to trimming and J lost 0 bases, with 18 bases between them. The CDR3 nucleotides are TGTGCCAGTAGTATCGGCTGGCGGGGTCGCACCTCCTACAATGAGCAGTTCTTC. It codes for CASSIGWRGRTSYNEQFF.

CDR3 coding DNA: TGCAGTGCTAGTCCGGGTTATGGCTACACCTTC. Amino acid sequence: CSASPGYGYTF. This chain joins TRBV20-1 and TRBJ1-2; no firm D call. Germline CDR1 is DFQATT and CDR2 is SNEGSKA (reference sequence). The CDR3 runs 11 residues. Trimming took off 3 bases at V and 5 bases at J, with 7 bases between the two ends.

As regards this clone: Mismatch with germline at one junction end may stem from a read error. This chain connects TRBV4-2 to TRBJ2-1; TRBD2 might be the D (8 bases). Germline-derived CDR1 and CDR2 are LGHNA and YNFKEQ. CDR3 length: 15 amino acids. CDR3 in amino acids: CASSPGGGSGNAQFF. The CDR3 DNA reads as TGTGCCAGCAGCCCGGGAGGGGGCTCCGGGAATGCGCAGTTCTTC.